This T cell receptor beta chain was captured by sequencing in a study of blood T cell repertoires in COVID-19. Sequencing was performed with immunoSEQ multiplex PCR; in TCRdb, only in-frame clones are kept and a portion is missing. The sample lists 150,000 to 200,000 clones, roughly nine tenths occurring once. V lost 7 bases and J lost 7, with 8 bases in between. The CDR3 is 11 amino acids. Germline V lookup: CDR1 LNHDA, CDR2 SQIVND (reference sequence). The chain couples TRBV19 to TRBJ2-1; the D gene is possibly TRBD1 (5 bases). This sequence originates from a man aged 55-75 years with active or convalescent COVID-19. Material for sequencing was peripheral blood. CDR3 region: CASTGLNEQFF. The CDR3 DNA is TGTGCCAGTACAGGGTTGAATGAGCAGTTCTTC. The full variable domain, its missing parts supplied by reference TRBV19 and TRBJ2-1, is DGGITQSPKYLFRKEGQNVTLSCEQNLNHDAMYWYRQDPGQGLRLIYYSQIVNDFQKGDIAEGYSVSREKKESFPLTVTSAQKNPTAFYLCASTGLNEQFFGPGTRLTVL.